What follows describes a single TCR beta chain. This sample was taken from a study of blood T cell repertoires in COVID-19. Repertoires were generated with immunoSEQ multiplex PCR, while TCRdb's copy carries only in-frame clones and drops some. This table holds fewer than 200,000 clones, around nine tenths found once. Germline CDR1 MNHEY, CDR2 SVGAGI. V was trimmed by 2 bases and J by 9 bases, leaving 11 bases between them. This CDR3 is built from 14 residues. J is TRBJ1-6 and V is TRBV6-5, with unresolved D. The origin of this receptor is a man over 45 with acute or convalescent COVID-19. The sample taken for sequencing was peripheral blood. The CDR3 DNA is TGTGCCAGCAGTTACCGGGGAACGCTTTCACCCCTCCACTTT. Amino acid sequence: CASSYRGTLSPLHF.